In this sample, the clone carrying this T cell receptor beta chain turned up a few times. Using RNA transcripts as the source, TCR beta CDR3 regions were amplified. The TCR CDR3 was amplified in a first-round RT-PCR using the HTBI primer set. TCRdb fed the multiplex PCR reads into MiXCR, producing one record per CDR3 protein. The sample contains hundreds of thousands of distinct CDR3 sequences, over 35% of which appear only once. This sample was included in a study of T cells in Graves' hyperthyroidism and ophthalmopathy. Looking at the study overall: Peripheral blood was acquired at first diagnosis, ahead of any therapy whatsoever.

Germline CDR1 SGHKS, CDR2 YYEKEE (reference sequence). The CDR3 spans 16 residues. V was cut by 0 bases and J by 6 bases, with 15 bases left in between. The specimen sequenced was blood. The rearrangement links TRBV5-5 to TRBJ2-2; tentatively, D is TRBD1 (6 bases). The TCR originated in a man between 18 and 35 years old with Graves' hyperthyroidism. CDR3 loop: CASSLGPGQSSGELFF. CDR3 in DNA: TGTGCCAGCAGCTTGGGACCGGGACAAAGTTCCGGGGAGCTGTTTTTT.